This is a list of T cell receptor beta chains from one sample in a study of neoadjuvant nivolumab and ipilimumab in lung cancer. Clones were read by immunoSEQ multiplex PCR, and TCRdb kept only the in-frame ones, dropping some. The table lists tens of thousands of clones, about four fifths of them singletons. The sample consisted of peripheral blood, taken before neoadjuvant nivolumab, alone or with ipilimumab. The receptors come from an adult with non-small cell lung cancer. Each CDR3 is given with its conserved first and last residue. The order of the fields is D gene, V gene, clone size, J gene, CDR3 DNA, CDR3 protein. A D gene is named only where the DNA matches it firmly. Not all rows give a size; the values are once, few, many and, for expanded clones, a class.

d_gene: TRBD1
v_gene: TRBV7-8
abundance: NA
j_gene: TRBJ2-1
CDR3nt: TGTGCCAGCAGCGATCGGGACAGGGGGAATGAGCAGTTCTTC
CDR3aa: CASSDRDRGNEQFF

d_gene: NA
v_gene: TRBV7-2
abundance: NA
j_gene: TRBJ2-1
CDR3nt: TGTGCCAGCAGCTTAGGCGCGGGACGCTACAATGAGCAGTTCTTC
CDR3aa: CASSLGAGRYNEQFF

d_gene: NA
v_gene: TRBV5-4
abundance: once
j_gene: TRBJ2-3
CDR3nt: TGTGCCAGCAGCTGGGGGGTCACAGATACGCAGTATTTT
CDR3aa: CASSWGVTDTQYF

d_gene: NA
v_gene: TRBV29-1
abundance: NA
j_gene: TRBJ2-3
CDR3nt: TGCAGCGTTGAGGCTAGTTCAAAAGATACGCAGTATTTT
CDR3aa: CSVEASSKDTQYF

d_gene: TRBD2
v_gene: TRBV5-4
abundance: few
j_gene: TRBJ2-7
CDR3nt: TGTGCCAGCAGCCCCCAGGGAGGGGACTACGAGCAGTACTTC
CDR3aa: CASSPQGGDYEQYF

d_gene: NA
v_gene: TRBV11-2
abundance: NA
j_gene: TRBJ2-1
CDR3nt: TGTGCCAGCAGCCCCCGGACGGGCTCCTACAATGAGCAGTTCTTC
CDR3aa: CASSPRTGSYNEQFF

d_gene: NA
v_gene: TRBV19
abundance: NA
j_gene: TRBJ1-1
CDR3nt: TGTGCCAGTAGTCAGGCCCCGAACACTGAAGCTTTCTTT
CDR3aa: CASSQAPNTEAFF

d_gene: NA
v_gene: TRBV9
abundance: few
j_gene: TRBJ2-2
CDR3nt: TGTGCCAGCAGCGATACAGGGACCGGGGAGCTGTTTTTT
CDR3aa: CASSDTGTGELFF

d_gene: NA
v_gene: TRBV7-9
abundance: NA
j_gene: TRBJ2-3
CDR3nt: TGTGCCAGCAGCCCCCGACAGGTTGACGTTCCGGATACGCAGTATTTT
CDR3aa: CASSPRQVDVPDTQYF

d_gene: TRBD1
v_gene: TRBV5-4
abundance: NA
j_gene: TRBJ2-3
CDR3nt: TGTGCCAGCAGCTTGGACGTTGCGGGACAGGCAGATACGCAGTATTTT
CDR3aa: CASSLDVAGQADTQYF

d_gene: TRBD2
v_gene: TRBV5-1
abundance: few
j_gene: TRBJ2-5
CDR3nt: TGCGCCAGCACCCTAGGACTAGCGGGAGGTGAGACCCAGTACTTC
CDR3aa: CASTLGLAGGETQYF

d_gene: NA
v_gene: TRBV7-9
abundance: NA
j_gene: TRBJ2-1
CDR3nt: TGTGCCAGCAGCTTAATAGCGACTCGGAATGAGCAGTTCTTC
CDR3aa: CASSLIATRNEQFF

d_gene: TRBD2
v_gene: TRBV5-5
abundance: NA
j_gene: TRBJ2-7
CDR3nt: TGTGCCAGCAGCTTTACTAGCGGGCAAGTCTACGAGCAGTACTTC
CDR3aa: CASSFTSGQVYEQYF

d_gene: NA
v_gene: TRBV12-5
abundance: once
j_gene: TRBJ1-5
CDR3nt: TGTGCTAGTGGTTTGGTCTCGAATAGCAATCAGCCCCAGCATTTT
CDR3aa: CASGLVSNSNQPQHF

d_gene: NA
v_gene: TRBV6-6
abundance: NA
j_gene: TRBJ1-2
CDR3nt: TGTGCCACCAGATTGGAGGTTTACTATGGCTACACCTTC
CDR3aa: CATRLEVYYGYTF

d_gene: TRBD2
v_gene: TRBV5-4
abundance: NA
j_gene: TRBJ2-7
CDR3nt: TGTGCCAGCAGCTTGGATATGACTAGCGGGCTCAGGTACGAGCAGTACTTC
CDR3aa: CASSLDMTSGLRYEQYF

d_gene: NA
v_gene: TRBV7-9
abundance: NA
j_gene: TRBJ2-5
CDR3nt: TGTGCCAGCAGCTTACCGGCTGTGACGGGAGAGACCCAGTACTTC
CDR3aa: CASSLPAVTGETQYF

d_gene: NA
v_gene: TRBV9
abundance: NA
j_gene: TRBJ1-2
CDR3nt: TGTGCCAGCAGCGTAGAGGACGTTCGGTACTATGGCTACACCTTC
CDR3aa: CASSVEDVRYYGYTF

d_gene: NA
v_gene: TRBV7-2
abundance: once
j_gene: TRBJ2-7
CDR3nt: TGTGCCAGCAGCTTTTACTACGAGCAGTACTTC
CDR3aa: CASSFYYEQYF

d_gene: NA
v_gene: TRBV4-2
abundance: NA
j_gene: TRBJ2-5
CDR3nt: TGTGCCAGCAGCCAAGAGCGGCAAGAGACCCAGTACTTC
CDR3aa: CASSQERQETQYF

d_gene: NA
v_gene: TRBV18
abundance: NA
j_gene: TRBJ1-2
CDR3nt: TGTGCCAGCTCACCACTCACATATGTAAACAGAGCGTTCGATGGCTACACCTTC
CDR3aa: CASSPLTYVNRAFDGYTF

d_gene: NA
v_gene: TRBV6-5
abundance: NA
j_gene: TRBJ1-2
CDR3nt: TGTGCCAGCAGCGGCGGGGCCACCGCATCGAGCGGCTACACCTTC
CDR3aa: CASSGGATASSGYTF

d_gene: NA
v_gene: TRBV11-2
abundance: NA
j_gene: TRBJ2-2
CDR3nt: TGTGCCAGCCCCGGACTTTCTACCGGGGAGCTGTTTTTT
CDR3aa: CASPGLSTGELFF

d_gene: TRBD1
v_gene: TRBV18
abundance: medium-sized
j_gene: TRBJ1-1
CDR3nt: TGTGCCAGCTCACCGGGACAGGGGGTGTACACTGAAGCTTTCTTT
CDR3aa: CASSPGQGVYTEAFF

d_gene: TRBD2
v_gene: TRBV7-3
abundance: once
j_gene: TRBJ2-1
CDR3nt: TGTGCCAGCAGCTCTCTAGCGGGAAACAATGAGCAGTTCTTC
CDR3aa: CASSSLAGNNEQFF

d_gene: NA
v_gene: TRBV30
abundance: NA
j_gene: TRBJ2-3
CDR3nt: TGTGCCTGGAGTAGGTCCTCATCCGTTACTAGCACAGATACGCAGTATTTT
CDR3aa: CAWSRSSSVTSTDTQYF

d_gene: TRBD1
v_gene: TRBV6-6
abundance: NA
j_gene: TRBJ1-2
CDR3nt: TGTGCCAGCAGTTACTCGACAGGGGGAAGCTATGGCTACACCTTC
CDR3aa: CASSYSTGGSYGYTF

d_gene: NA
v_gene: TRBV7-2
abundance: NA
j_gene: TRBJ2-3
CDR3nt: TGTGCCAGCAGCTTATTTCTTGGCGGGAGCACAGATACGCAGTATTTT
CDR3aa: CASSLFLGGSTDTQYF

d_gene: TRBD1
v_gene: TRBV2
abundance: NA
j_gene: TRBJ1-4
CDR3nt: TGTGCCAGCCACGAGATCTCAGGGGGGATGCGGAAACTGTTTTTT
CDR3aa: CASHEISGGMRKLFF

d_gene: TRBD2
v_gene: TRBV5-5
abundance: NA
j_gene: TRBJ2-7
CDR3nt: TGTGCCAGCAGCTTAGGTTCTAGCGGGACCCACGAGCAGTACTTC
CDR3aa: CASSLGSSGTHEQYF

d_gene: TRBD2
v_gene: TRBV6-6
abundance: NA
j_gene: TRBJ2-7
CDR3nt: TGTGCCAGCAGTATCGGGACTACCTACGAGCAGTACTTC
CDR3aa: CASSIGTTYEQYF

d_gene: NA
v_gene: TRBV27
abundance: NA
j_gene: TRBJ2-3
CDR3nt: TGTGCCAGCAGTTTAGGGTGGACAGATACGCAGTATTTT
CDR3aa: CASSLGWTDTQYF

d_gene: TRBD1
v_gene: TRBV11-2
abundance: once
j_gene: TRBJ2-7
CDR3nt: TGTGCCAGCAGCCCGGTTAGGGCAGGGGGCTACGAGCAGTACTTC
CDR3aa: CASSPVRAGGYEQYF

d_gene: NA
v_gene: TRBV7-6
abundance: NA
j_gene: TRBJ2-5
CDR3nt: TGTGCCAGCAGCTACCCGGGCTCCCAAGAGACCCAGTACTTC
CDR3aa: CASSYPGSQETQYF

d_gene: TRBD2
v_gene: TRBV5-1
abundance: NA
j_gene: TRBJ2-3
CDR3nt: TGCGCCAGCAGCTTGACTAGCGGGGCAGATACGCAGTATTTT
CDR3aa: CASSLTSGADTQYF

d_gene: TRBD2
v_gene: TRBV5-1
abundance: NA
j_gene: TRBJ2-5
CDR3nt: TGCGCCAGCAGCGGTAGCGGGAGCGGGGAGACCCAGTACTTC
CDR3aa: CASSGSGSGETQYF

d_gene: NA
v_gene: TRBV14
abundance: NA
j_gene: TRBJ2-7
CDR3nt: TGTGCCAGCAGCCAAGGACTACCCCCGGGACATTCGTACGAGCAGTACTTC
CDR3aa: CASSQGLPPGHSYEQYF

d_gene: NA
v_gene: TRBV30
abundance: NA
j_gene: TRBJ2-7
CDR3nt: TGTGCCTGGAAAAGGGTGGTCGGCGAGCAGTACTTC
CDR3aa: CAWKRVVGEQYF

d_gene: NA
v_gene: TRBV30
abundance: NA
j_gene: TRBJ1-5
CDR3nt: TGTGCCTGGAGTCCCCCCGGTGGAGACCTTACGCCCCAGCATTTT
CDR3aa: CAWSPPGGDLTPQHF

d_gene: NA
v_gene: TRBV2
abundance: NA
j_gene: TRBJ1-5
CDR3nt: TGTGCCTGCGGTCGGACGGGCGATCAGCCCCAGCATTTT
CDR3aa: CACGRTGDQPQHF

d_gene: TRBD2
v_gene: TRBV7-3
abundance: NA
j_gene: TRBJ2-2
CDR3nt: TGTGCCAGCAGCTTAACCTCGCTAGCGGGGAACACCGGGGAGCTGTTTTTT
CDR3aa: CASSLTSLAGNTGELFF

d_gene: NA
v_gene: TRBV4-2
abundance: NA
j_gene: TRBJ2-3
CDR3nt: TGTGCCAGCAGCCCGACCGGGGATACGCAGTATTTT
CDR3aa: CASSPTGDTQYF

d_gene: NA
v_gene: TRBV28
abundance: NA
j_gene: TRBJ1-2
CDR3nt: TGTGCCAGCCTGCTTGCCTCCTATGGCTACACCTTC
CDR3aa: CASLLASYGYTF

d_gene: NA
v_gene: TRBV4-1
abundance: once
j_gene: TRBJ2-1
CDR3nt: TGCGCCAGCAGCCAAACGGAGGGCCTGCGGAATGAGCAGTTCTTC
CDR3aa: CASSQTEGLRNEQFF

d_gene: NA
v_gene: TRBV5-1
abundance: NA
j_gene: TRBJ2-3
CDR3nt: TGCGCCAGCAGCTTGGAGGTGGCAGGGAGAACAGATACGCAGTATTTT
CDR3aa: CASSLEVAGRTDTQYF

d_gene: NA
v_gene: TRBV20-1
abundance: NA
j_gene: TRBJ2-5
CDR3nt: TGCAGTGCTCAGGGCCAAGAGACCCAGTACTTC
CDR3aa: CSAQGQETQYF

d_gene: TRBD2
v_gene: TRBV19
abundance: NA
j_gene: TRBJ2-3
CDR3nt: TGTGCCAGTAGACTAGCGGGTACAGATACGCAGTATTTT
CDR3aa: CASRLAGTDTQYF

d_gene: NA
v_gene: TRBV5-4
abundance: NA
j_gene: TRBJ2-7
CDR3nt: TGTGCCAGCATGACGTATTGGGGCGCCGAGCAGTACTTC
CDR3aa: CASMTYWGAEQYF

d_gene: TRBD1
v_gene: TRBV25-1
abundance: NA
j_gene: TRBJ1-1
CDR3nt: TGTGCCAGCAGTGAACAGGGGGAGGACACTGAAGCTTTCTTT
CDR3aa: CASSEQGEDTEAFF

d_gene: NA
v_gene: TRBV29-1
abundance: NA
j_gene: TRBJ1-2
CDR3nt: TGCAGCGTTAGAGGGATAGAGGATGGCTACACCTTC
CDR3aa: CSVRGIEDGYTF

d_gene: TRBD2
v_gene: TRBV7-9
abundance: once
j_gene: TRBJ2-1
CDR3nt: TGTGCCAGCAGCCCATCTAGCGGGAGGACGAACAATGAGCAGTTCTTC
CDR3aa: CASSPSSGRTNNEQFF

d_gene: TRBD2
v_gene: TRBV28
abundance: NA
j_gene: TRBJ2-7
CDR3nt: TGTGCCAGCAGTACGGGACTAGCGGCCTACGAGCAGTACTTC
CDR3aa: CASSTGLAAYEQYF

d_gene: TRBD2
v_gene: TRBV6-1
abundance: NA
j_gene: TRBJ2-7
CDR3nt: TGTGCCAGCAGTGCCCTAGCGGGGCCCTACGAGCAGTACTTC
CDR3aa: CASSALAGPYEQYF

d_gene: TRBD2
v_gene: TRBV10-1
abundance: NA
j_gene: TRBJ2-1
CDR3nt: TGCGCCAGCAGTCGACTAGCGGGAGGCCGGGCCGATGAGCAGTTCTTC
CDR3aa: CASSRLAGGRADEQFF

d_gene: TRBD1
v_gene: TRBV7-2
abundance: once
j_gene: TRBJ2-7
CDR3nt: TGTGCCAGCAGCTTAGCGCTTGGGACAGTTTACGAGCAGTACTTC
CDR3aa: CASSLALGTVYEQYF